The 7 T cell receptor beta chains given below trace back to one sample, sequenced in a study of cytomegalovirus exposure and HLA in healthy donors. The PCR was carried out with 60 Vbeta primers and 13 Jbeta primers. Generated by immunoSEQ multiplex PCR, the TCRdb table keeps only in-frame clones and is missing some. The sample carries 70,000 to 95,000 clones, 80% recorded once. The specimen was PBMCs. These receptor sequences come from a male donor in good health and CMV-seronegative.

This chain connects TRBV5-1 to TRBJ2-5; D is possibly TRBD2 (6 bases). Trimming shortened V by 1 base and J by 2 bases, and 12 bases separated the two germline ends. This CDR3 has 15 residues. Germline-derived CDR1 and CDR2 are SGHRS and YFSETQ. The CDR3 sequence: CASSLMGTGQETQYF. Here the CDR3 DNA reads TGCGCCAGCAGCTTGATGGGGACTGGGCAAGAGACCCAGTACTTC.

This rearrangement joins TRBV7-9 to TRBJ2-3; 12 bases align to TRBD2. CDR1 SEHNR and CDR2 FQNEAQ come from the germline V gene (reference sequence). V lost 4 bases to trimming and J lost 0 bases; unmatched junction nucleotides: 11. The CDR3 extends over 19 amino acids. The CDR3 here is CASSSHLAGGPSSTDTQYF. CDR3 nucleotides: TGTGCCAGCAGCTCACACCTAGCGGGGGGGCCCTCGAGCACAGATACGCAGTATTTT.

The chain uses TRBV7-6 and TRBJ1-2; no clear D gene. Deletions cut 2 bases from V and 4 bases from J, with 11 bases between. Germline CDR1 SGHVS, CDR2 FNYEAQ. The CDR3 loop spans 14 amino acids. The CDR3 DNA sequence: TGTGCCAGCAGCTTAAGCGGCAGCTTCTATGGCTACACCTTC. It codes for CASSLSGSFYGYTF.

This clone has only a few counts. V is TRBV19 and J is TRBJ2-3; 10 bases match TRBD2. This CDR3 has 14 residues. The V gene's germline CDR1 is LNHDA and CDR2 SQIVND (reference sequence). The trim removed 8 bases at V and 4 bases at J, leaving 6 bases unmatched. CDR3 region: CASSSGSGADTQYF. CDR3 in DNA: TGTGCCAGTTCTAGCGGGAGTGGCGCAGATACGCAGTATTTT.

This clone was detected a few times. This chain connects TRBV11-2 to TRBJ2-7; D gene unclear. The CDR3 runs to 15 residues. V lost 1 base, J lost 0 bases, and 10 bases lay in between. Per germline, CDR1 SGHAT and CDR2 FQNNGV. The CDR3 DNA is TGTGCCAGCAGCTTAGGTTTCTCGGGCTCCTACGAGCAGTACTTC. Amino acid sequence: CASSLGFSGSYEQYF.

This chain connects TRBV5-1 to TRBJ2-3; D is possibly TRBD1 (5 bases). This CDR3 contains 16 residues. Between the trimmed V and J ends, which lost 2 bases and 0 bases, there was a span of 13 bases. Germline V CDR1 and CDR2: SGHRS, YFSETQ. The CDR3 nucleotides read TGCGCCAGCAGCTTCCTTGGGCAGGGAAGCACAGATACGCAGTATTTT. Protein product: CASSFLGQGSTDTQYF.

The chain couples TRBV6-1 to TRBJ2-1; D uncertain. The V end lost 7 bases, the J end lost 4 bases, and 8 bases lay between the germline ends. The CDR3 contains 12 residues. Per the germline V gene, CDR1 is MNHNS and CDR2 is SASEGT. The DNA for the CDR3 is TGTGCCAGCACGGTAACGTACAATGAGCAGTTCTTC. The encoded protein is CASTVTYNEQFF.